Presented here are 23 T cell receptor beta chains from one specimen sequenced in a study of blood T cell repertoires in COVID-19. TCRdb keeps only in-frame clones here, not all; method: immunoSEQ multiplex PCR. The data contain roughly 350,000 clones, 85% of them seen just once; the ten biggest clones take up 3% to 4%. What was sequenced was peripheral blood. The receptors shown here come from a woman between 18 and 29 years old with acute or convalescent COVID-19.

CDR3 protein: CASSSDRVEQYF. In DNA, the CDR3 is TGTGCCAGCAGCTCTGACAGGGTCGAGCAGTACTTC. This sequence joins TRBV7-8 and TRBJ2-7, with 7 bases lining up with TRBD1. Germline V lookup: CDR1 SGHVS, CDR2 FQNEAQ. The CDR3 loop spans 12 amino acids. Unmatched junction bases numbered 3, after V lost 4 bases and J lost 6 bases.

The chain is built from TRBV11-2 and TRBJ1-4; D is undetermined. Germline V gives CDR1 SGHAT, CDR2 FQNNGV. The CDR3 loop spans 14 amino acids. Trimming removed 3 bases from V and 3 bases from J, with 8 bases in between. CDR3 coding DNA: TGTGCCAGCAGCTTGCGGGGTTCTAATGAAAAACTGTTTTTT. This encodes CASSLRGSNEKLFF.

The CDR3 region is CASSQNIPGQGDTQYF. CDR3 DNA sequence: TGTGCCAGCAGCCAAAATATCCCGGGACAGGGGGATACGCAGTATTTT. This rearrangement joins TRBV4-2 to TRBJ2-3; 10 nucleotides align to TRBD1. The J segment lost 6 bases and the V segment lost 2 bases, leaving 8 bases of the junction unmatched. Germline V gene data show CDR1 as LGHNA and CDR2 as YNFKEQ. This CDR3 contains 16 residues.

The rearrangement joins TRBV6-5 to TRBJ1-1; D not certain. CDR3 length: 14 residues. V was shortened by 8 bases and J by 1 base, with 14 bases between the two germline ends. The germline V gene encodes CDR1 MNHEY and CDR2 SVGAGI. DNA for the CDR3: TGTGCCAGCCTCGTGGCTGCCCAGAACACTGAAGCTTTCTTT. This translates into CASLVAAQNTEAFF.

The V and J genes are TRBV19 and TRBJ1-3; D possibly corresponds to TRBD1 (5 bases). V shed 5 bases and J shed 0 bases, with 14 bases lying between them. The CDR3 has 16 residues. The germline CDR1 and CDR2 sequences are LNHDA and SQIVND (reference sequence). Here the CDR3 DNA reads TGTGCCAGTAGTGTCGCAGTGGGGCACTCTGGAAACACCATATATTTT. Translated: CASSVAVGHSGNTIYF.

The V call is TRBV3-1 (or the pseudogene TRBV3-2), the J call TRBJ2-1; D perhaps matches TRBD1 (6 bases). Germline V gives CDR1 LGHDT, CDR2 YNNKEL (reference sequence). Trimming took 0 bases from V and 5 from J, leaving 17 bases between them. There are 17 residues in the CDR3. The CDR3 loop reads CASSQEIGGIINNEQFF. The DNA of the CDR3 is TGTGCCAGCAGCCAAGAAATAGGGGGTATTATAAACAATGAGCAGTTCTTC.

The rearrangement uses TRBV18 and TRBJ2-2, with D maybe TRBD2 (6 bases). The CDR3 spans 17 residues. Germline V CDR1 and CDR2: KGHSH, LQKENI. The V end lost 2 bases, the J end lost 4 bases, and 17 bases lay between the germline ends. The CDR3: CASSPGRPTARTGELFF. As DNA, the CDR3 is TGTGCCAGCTCACCAGGGAGGCCTACAGCTCGCACCGGGGAGCTGTTTTTT. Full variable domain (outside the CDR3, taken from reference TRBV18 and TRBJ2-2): NAGVMQNPRHLVRRRGQEARLRCSPMKGHSHVYWYRQLPEEGLKFMVYLQKENIIDESGMPKERFSAEFPKEGPSILRIQQVVRGDSAAYFCASSPGRPTARTGELFFGEGSRLTVL.

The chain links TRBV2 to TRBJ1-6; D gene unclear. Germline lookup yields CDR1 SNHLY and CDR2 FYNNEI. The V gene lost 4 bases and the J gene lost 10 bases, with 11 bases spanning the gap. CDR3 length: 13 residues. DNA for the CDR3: TGTGCCAGCAGTGGGCAGATACAATCACCCCTCCACTTT. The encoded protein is CASSGQIQSPLHF.

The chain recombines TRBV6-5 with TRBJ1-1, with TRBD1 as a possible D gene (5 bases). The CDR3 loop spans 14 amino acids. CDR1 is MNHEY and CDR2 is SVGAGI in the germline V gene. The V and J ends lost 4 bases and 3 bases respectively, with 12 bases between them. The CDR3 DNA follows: TGTGCCAGCAGTTCAGGGTTTAGCCACACTGAAGCTTTCTTT. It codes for CASSSGFSHTEAFF.

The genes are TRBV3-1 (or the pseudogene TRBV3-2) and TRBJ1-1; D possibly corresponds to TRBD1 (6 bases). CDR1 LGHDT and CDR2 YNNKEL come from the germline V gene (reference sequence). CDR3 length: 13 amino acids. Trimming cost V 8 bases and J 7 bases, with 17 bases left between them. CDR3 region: CASEPRGKGEAFF. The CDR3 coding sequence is TGTGCCAGCGAACCCAGGGGAAAGGGTGAAGCTTTCTTT.

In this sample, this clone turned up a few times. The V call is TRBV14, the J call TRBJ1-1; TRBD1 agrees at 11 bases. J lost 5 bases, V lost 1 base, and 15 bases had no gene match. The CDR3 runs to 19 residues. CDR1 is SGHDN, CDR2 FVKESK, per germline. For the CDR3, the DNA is TGTGCCAGCAGCCAAGGGTTTCGTGGACAGGGGGCTCTTGGGACTGAAGCTTTCTTT. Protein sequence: CASSQGFRGQGALGTEAFF. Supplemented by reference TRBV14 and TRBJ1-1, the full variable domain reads EAGVTQFPSHSVIEKGQTVTLRCDPISGHDNLYWYRRVMGKEIKFLLHFVKESKQDESGMPNNRFLAERTGGTYSTLKVQPAELEDSGVYFCASSQGFRGQGALGTEAFFGQGTRLTVV.

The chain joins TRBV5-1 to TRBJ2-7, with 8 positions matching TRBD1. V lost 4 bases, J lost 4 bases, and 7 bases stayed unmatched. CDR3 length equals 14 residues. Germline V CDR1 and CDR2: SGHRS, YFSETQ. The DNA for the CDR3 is TGCGCCAGCAGCCAGACAGGGGATGGGTACGAGCAGTACTTC. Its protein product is CASSQTGDGYEQYF. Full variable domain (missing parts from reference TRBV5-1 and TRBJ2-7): KAGVTQTPRYLIKTRGQQVTLSCSPISGHRSVSWYQQTPGQGLQFLFEYFSETQRNKGNFPGRFSGRQFSNSRSEMNVSTLELGDSALYLCASSQTGDGYEQYFGPGTRLTVT.

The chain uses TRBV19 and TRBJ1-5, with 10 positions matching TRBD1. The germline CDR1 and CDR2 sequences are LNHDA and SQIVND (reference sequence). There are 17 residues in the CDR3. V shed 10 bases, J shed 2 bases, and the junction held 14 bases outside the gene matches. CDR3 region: CATLSGTGADGNQPQHF. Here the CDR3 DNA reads TGTGCCACCTTATCCGGGACAGGGGCTGATGGCAATCAGCCCCAGCATTTT. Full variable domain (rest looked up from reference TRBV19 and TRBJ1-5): DGGITQSPKYLFRKEGQNVTLSCEQNLNHDAMYWYRQDPGQGLRLIYYSQIVNDFQKGDIAEGYSVSREKKESFPLTVTSAQKNPTAFYLCATLSGTGADGNQPQHFGDGTRLSIL.

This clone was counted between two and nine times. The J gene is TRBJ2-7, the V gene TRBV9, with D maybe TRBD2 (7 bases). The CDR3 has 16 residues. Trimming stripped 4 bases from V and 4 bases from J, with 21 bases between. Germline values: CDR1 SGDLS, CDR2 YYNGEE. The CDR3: CASSRGSGGQGYEQYF. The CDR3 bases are TGTGCCAGCAGCCGGGGATCGGGGGGCCAGGGGTACGAGCAGTACTTC.

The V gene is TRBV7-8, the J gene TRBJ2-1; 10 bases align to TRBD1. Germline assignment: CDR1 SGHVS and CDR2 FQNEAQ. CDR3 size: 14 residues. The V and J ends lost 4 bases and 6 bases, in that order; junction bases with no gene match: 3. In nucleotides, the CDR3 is TGTGCCAGCAGCTCGGGACAGGGGATCAATGAGCAGTTCTTC. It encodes CASSSGQGINEQFF.

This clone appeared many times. The CDR3 nucleotides are TGTGCCAGCAGTACTAGCGGGGGGGCCAATGAGCAGTTCTTC. This sequence encodes CASSTSGGANEQFF. The chain is built from TRBV6-4 and TRBJ2-1; 13 positions agree with TRBD2. Germline V CDR1 and CDR2: MRHNA, SNTAGT. CDR3 length equals 14 residues. Trimming at V came to 5 bases and at J to 6 bases, leaving 1 base not matched to a gene.

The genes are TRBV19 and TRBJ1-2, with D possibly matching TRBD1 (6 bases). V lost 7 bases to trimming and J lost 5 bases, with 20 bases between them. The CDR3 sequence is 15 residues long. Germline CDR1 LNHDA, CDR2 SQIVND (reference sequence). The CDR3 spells CASTHGRTVSYGYTF. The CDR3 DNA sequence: TGTGCCAGTACTCATGGACGGACAGTTTCATATGGCTACACCTTC.

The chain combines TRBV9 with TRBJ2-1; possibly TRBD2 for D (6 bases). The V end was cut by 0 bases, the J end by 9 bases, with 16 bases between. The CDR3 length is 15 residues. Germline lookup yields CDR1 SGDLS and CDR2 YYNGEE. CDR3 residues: CASSVADGGEIEQFF. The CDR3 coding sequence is TGTGCCAGCAGCGTAGCTGACGGGGGAGAGATTGAGCAGTTCTTC.

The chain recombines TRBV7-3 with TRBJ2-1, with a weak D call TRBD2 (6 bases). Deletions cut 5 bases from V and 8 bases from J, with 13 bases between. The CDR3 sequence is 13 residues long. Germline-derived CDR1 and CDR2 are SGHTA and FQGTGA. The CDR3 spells CASSPARDYEQFF. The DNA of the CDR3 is TGTGCCAGCAGCCCTGCCCGGGACTATGAGCAGTTCTTC.

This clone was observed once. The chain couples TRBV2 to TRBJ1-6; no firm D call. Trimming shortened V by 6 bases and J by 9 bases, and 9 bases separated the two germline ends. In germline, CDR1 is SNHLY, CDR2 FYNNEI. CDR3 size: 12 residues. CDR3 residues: CASSPNRSPLHF. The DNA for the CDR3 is TGTGCCAGCAGCCCTAACCGTTCACCCCTCCACTTT.

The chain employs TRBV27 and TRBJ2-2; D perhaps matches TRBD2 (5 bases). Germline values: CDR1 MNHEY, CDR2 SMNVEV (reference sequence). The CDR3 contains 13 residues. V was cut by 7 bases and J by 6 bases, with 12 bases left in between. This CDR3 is CASTEVEAGELFF. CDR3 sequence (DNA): TGTGCCAGCACTGAGGTGGAGGCCGGGGAGCTGTTTTTT.

The DNA of the CDR3 is TGTGCCAGCAGTCCCTCGGCCTACAATGAGCAGTTCTTC. Encoded protein: CASSPSAYNEQFF. The rearrangement joins TRBV27 to TRBJ2-1; no clear D. V was pared by 5 bases and J by 2 bases, with 7 bases between. The CDR3 is made up of 13 amino acids. Per germline, CDR1 MNHEY and CDR2 SMNVEV (reference sequence).

The CDR3 spells CASSTPFTGHSNQPQHF. The CDR3 coding sequence is TGTGCCAGTAGTACCCCTTTCACAGGGCATAGCAATCAGCCCCAGCATTTT. This sequence joins TRBV19 and TRBJ1-5, with D possibly being TRBD1 (6 bases). V lost 4 bases and J lost 0, with 16 bases in between. The germline V gene encodes CDR1 LNHDA and CDR2 SQIVND (reference sequence). This CDR3 comprises 17 residues.